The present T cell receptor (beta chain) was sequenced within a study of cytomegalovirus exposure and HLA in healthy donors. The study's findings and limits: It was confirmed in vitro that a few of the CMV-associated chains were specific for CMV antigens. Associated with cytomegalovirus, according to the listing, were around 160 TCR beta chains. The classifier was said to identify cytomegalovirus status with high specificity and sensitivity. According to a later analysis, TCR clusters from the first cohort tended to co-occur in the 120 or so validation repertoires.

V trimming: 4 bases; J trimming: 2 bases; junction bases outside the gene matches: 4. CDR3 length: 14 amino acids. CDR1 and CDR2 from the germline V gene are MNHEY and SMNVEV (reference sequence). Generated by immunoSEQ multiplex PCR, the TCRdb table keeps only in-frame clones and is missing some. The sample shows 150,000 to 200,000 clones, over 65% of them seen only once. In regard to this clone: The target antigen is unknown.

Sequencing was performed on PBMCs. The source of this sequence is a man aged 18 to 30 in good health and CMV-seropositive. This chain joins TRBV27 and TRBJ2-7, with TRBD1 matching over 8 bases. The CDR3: CASSSTGVAYEQYF. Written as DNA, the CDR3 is TGTGCCAGCAGTTCGACAGGGGTGGCCTACGAGCAGTACTTC.